The rows below give T cell receptor beta chains drawn from one sample of a study of blood T cell repertoires in COVID-19. Profiling relied on immunoSEQ multiplex PCR, and the TCRdb table lists in-frame clones only, not all of them. The table shows some 320,000 clones, with around 89% occurring only once. The sequenced sample was peripheral blood. Every receptor here comes from a woman in her twenties or thirties who had recovered from COVID-19. Both conserved end residues are part of each CDR3.

cdr3_aa v_call
CASSRTDRGRGGELFF TRBV4-3
CASSRGYDRGLEPQHF TRBV4-3
CASSAGLSYGYTF TRBV2
CASSLNRGGNQPQHF TRBV11-2
CASSLYREVSYEQYF TRBV7-2
CASSKGQGYVEQYF TRBV13
CASSPELAGAREQYF TRBV6-5
CASSPLRAGGRAKNIQYF TRBV7-8
CASSESVRDSPLHF TRBV6-1
CASSLQGGGYGYTF TRBV5-4
CASSEVGSGGAFTDTQYF TRBV6-1
CASSERTEGHPPQHF TRBV6-1
CAVGDNLRAEAFF TRBV28
CASSMTGRETQYF TRBV19
CASSLSVTDSSYEQYF TRBV5-1
CASSRISGQGYNEQFF TRBV7-3
CASSMPGAVTGELFF TRBV19
CASSTQALYTF TRBV19
CASNPGQGYNQPQHF TRBV2
CASRLLHEQYF TRBV7-9
CASSQEGGDGYTF TRBV3-1/TRBV3-2
CASSPEGASYEQYF TRBV13
CASRLFSGESTDTQYF TRBV4-2
CSTRVSEKLFF TRBV20-1
CASSLRTGASTDTQYF TRBV6-2/TRBV6-3
CASSWTGGDSPLHF TRBV5-1
CSAARAYEQYF TRBV20-1
CASSTPKTQYF TRBV28
CAWSVDRGIKAESPLHF TRBV30
CASSVVGYGYTF TRBV9
CASSNLVQGLSGNTIYF TRBV5-1
CASSLSSTDTQYF TRBV7-3
CASSLYGGGNEQFF TRBV27
CASSWQGRGNYEQYF TRBV5-4
CASRETGSTDTQYF TRBV7-2
CASSWTGAEGNTIYF TRBV7-9
CAWSPHEGQFF TRBV30
CASSQGQGHNEQFF TRBV4-2
CASSEGQGFMNSPLHF TRBV6-1
CASSPEGNNEKLFF TRBV5-6